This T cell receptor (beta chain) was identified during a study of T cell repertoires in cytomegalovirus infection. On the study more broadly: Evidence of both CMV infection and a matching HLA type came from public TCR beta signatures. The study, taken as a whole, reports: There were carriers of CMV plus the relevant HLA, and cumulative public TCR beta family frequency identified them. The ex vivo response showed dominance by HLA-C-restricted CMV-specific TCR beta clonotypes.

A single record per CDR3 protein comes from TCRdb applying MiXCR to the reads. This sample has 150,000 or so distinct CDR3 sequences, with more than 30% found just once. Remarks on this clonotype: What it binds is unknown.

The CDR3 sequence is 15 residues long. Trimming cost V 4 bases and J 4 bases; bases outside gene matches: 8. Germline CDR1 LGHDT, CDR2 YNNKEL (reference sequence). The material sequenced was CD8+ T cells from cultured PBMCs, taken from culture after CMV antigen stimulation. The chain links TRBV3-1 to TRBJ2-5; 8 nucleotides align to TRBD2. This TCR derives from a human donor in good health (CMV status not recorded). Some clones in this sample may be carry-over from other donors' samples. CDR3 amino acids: CASSPPGGVGETQYF. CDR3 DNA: TGTGCCAGCAGCCCCCCCGGGGGGGTCGGAGAGACCCAGTACTTC.